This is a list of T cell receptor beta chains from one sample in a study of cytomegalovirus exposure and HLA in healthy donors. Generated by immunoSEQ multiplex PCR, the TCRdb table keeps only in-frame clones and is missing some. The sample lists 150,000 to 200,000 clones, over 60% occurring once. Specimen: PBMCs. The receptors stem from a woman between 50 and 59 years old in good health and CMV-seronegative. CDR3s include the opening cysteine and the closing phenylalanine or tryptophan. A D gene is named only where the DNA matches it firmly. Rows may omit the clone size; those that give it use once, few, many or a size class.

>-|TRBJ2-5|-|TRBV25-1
CASSPDSFQETQYF
TGTGCCAGCAGCCCCGACAGTTTCCAAGAGACCCAGTACTTC
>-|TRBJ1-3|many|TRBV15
CATSKELRTLRDSGNTIYF
TGTGCCACCAGCAAAGAGCTACGGACGCTCAGGGACTCTGGAAACACCATATATTTT
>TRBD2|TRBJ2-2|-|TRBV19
CASSLGLAGGGELFF
TGTGCCAGTAGTCTGGGACTAGCGGGAGGCGGGGAGCTGTTTTTT
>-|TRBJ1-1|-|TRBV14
CASSRSMNTEAFF
TGTGCCAGCAGCCGTAGTATGAACACTGAAGCTTTCTTT
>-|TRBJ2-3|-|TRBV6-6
CASSSQGGGNTDTQYF
TGTGCCAGCAGTTCTCAGGGGGGCGGGAACACAGATACGCAGTATTTT
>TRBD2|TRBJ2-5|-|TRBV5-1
CASSLARGTSGVQETQYF
TGCGCCAGCAGCTTGGCGCGAGGGACTAGCGGGGTACAAGAGACCCAGTACTTC
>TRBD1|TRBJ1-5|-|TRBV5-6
CASNRGLGDSNQPQHF
TGTGCCAGCAACAGGGGGCTAGGGGATAGCAATCAGCCCCAGCATTTT
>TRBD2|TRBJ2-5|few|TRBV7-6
CASSSYSGNLETQYF
TGTGCCAGCAGCTCCTATAGCGGGAACTTGGAGACCCAGTACTTC
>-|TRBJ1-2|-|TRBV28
CASSSIIRGRAGDGYTF
TGTGCCAGCAGCTCTATTATTCGGGGGAGGGCTGGGGATGGCTACACCTTC
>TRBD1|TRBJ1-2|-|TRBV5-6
CASSLDRVNGYTF
TGTGCCAGCAGCCTTGACAGGGTGAATGGCTACACCTTC
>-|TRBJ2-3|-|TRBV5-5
CASSSTRPDTQYF
TGTGCCAGCAGCTCAACCAGGCCAGATACGCAGTATTTT
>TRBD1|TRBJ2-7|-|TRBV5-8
CASSFTGQVLYEQYF
TGTGCCAGCAGCTTCACGGGACAGGTACTCTACGAGCAGTACTTC
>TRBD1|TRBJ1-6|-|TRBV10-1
CASSEFGTGLKTLHF
TGCGCCAGCAGTGAGTTCGGGACAGGGCTAAAAACCCTCCACTTT
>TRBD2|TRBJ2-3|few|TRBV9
CASSVASGMGTDTQYF
TGTGCCAGCAGCGTGGCTAGCGGGATGGGTACAGATACGCAGTATTTT
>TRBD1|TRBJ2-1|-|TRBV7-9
CSSSFDIVQGANEQFF
TGTTCCAGCAGCTTCGATATCGTACAGGGGGCAAATGAGCAGTTCTTC
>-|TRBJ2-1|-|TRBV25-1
CASSEDQGSYNEQFF
TGTGCCAGCAGTGAGGACCAGGGCTCCTACAATGAGCAGTTCTTC
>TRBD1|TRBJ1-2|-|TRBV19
CASTWGQGPYGYTF
TGTGCCAGTACCTGGGGACAGGGGCCCTATGGCTACACCTTC
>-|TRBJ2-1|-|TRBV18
CASSPKGENEQFF
TGTGCCAGCTCCCCAAAGGGAGAAAACGAGCAGTTCTTC
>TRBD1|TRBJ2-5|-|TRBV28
CASSLRTGHKAQYF
TGTGCCAGCAGTTTACGGACAGGTCATAAGGCCCAGTACTTC
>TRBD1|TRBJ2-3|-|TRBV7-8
CASAVGQGGDTQYF
TGTGCCAGCGCCGTGGGACAGGGAGGAGATACGCAGTATTTT
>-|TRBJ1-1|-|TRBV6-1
CASSEFQGNTEAFF
TGTGCCAGCAGTGAATTTCAGGGTAACACTGAAGCTTTCTTT